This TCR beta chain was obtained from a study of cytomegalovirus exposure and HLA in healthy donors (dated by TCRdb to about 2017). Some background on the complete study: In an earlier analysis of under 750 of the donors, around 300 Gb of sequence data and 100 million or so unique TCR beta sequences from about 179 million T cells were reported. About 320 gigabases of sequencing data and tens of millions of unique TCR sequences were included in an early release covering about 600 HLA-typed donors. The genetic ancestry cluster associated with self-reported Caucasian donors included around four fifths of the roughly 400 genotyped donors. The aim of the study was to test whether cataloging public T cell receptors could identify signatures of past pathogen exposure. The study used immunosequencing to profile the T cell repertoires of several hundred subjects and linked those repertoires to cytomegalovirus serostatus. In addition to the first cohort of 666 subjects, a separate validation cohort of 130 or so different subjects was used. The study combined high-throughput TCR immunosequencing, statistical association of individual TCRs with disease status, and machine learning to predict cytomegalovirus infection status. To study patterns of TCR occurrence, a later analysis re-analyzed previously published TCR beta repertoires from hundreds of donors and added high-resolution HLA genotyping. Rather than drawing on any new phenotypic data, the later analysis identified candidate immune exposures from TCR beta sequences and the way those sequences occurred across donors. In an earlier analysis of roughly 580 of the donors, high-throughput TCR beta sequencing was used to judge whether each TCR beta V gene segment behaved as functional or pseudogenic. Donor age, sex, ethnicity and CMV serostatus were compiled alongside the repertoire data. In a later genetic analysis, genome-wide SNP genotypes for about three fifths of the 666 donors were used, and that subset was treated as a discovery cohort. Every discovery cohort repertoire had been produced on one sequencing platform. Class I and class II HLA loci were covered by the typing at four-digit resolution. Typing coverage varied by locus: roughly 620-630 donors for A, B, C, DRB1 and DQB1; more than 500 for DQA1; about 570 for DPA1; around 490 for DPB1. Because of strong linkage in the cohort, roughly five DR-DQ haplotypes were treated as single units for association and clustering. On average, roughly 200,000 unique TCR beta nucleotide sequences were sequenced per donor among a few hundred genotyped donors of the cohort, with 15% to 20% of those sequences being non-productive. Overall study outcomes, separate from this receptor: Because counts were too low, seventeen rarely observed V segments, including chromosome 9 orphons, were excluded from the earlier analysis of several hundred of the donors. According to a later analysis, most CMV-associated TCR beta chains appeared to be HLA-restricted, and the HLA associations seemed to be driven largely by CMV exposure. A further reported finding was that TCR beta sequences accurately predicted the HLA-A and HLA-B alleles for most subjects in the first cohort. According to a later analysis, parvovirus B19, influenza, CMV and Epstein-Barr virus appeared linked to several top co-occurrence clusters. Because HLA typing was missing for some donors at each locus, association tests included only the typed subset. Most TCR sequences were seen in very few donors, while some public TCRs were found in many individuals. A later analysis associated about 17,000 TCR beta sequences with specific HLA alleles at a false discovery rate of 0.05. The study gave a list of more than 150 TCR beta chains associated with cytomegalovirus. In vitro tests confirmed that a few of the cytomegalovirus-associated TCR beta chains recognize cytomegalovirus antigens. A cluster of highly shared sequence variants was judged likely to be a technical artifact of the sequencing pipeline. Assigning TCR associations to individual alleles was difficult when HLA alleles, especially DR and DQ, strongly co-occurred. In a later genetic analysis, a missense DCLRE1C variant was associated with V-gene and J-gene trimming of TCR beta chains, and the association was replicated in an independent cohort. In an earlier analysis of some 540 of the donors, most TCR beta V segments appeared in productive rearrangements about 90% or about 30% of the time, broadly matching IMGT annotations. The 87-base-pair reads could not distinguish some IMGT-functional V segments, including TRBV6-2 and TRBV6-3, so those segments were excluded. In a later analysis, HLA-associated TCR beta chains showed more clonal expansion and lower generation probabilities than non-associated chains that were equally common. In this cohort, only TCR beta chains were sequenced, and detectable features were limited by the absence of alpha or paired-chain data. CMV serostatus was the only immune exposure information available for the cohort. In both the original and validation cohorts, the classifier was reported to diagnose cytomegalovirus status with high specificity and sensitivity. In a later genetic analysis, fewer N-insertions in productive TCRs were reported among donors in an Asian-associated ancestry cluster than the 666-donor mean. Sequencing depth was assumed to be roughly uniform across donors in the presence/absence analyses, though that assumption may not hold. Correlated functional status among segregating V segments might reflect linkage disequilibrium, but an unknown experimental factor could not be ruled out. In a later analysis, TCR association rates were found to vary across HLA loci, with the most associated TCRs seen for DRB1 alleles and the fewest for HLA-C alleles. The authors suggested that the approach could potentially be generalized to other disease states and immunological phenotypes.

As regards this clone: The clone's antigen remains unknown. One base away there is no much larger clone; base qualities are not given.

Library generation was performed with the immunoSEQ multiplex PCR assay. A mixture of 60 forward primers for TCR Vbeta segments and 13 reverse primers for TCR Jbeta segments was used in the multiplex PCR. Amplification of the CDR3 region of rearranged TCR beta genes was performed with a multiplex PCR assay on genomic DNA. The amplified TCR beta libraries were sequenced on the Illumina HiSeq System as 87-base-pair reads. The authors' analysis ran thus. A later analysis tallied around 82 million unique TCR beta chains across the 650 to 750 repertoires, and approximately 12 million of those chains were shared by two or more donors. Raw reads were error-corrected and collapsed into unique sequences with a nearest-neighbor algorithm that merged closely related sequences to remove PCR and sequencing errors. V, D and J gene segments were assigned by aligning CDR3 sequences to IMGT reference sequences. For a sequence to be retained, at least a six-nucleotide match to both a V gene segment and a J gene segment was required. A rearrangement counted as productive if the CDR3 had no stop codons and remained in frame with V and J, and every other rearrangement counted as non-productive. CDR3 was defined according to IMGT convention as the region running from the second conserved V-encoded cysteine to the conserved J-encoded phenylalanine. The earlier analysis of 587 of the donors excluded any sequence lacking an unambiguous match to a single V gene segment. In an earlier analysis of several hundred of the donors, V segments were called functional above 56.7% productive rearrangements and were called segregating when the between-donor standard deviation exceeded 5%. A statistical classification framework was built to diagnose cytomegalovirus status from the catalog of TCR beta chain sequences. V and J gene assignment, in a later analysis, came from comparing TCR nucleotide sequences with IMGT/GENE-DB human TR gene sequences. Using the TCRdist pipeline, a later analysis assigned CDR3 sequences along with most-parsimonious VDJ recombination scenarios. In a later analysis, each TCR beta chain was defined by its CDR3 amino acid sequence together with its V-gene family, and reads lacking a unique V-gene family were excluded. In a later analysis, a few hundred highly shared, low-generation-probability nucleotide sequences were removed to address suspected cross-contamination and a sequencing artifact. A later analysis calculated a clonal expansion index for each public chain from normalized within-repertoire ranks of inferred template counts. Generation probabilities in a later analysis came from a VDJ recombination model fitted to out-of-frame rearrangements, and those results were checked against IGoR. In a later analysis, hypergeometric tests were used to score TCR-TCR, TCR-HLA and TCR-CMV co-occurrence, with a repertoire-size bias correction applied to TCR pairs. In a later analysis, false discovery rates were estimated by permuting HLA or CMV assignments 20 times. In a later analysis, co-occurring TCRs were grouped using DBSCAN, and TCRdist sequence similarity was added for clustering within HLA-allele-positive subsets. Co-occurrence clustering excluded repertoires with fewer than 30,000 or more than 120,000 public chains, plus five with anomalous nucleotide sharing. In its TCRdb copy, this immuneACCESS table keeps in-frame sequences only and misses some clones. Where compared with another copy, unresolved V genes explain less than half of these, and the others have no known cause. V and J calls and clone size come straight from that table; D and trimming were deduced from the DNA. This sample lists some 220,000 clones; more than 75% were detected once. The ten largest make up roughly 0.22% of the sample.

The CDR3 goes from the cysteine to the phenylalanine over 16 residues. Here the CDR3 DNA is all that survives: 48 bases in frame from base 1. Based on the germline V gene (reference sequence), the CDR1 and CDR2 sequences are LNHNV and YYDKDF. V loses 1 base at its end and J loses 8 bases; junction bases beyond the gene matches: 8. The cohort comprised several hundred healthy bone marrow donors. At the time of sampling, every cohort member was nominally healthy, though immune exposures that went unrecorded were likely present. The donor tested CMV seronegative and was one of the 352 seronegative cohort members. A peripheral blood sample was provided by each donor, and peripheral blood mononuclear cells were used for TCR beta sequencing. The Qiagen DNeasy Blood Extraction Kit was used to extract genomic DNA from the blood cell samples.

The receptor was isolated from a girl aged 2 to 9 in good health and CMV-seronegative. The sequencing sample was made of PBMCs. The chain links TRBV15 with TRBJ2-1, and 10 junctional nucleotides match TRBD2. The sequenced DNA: TGTGCCACCAGCAGAGCCCCTAGCGGGAGTTTAGATGAGCAGTTCTTC. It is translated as CATSRAPSGSLDEQFF.